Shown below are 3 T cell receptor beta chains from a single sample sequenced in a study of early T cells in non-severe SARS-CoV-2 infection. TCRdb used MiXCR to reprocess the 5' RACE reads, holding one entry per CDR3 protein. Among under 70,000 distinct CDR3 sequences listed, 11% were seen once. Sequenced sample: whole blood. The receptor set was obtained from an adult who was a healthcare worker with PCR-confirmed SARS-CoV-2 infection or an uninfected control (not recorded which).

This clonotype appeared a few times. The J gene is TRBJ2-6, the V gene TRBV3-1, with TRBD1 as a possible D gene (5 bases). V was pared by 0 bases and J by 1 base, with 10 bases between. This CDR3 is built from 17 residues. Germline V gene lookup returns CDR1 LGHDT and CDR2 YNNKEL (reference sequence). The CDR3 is CASSQDIRTSGANVLTF. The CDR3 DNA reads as TGTGCCAGCAGCCAAGATATCCGGACATCTGGGGCCAACGTCCTGACTTTC.

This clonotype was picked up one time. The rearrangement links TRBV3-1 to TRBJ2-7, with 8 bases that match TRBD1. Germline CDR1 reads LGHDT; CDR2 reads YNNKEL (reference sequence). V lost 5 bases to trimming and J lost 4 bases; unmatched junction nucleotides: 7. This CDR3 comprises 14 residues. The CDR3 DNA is TGTGCCAGCAGCTCAGGACAGGGCTGTTACGAGCAGTACTTC. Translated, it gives CASSSGQGCYEQYF.

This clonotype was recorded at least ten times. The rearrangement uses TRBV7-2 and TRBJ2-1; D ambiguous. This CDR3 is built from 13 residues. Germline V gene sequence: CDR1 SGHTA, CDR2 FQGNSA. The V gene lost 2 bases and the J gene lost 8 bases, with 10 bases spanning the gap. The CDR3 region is CASSLWVPHEQFF. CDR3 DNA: TGTGCCAGCAGCTTATGGGTTCCCCATGAGCAGTTCTTC.